This record concerns one T cell receptor (beta chain) sequence. The sample belongs to a study of blood T cells in healthy people across ages. Alongside a J-beta primer mix, a sample-barcoded 5' primer served in a second PCR lasting about 7 to 11 cycles. TCRdb reprocessed the 5' RACE reads with MiXCR, giving one entry per CDR3 protein. This sample has hundreds of thousands of distinct CDR3 sequences; approximately 31% occur once, and the top ten carry 15%. The source material was blood. The TCR sequence derives from a woman older than 75 in good health.

Here the CDR3 DNA reads TGTGCCAGCAGCCTTCAATCCGGGGGGACCGTCAATTTGTACGAGCAGTACTTC. Encoded protein: CASSLQSGGTVNLYEQYF. J is TRBJ2-7 and V is TRBV7-2; 7 positions agree with TRBD2. Germline CDR1 and CDR2: SGHTA and FQGNSA. V shed 5 bases, J shed 4 bases, and the junction held 20 bases outside the gene matches. This CDR3 is built from 18 residues.